Below, 10 T cell receptor beta chains from the same sample are listed, as sequenced in a study of blood T cells in healthy people across ages. A sample-barcoded 5' primer and a J-beta primer mix were used in a second PCR of roughly 6 to 11 cycles. TCRdb re-analysed the 5' RACE reads in MiXCR, keeping a single row per CDR3 protein. This table holds about 1.4 million distinct CDR3 sequences, approximately 59% found once. Sequencing used blood. All receptors come from a man between 18 and 29 years old in good health.

In DNA, the CDR3 is TGTGCCAGCGGATCCTCTAGCGACTCCTACAATGAGCAGTACTTC. Residues: CASGSSSDSYNEQYF. The genes are TRBV25-1 and TRBJ2-1; possible D gene TRBD2, 6 bases. The J call may be wrong; the DNA end is better matched by TRBJ2-7. The CDR3 extends over 15 amino acids. Germline values: CDR1 MGHDK, CDR2 SYGVNS.

This rearrangement joins TRBV29-1 to TRBJ2-1, with 9 bases fitting TRBD2. With 7 bases clipped from V and 8 bases from J, the junction kept 12 bases outside the gene matches. This CDR3 region has 14 residues. From germline, CDR1 is SQVTM and CDR2 ANQGSEA. The CDR3 protein is CSARLADPADEQFF. CDR3 coding DNA: TGCAGCGCACGACTAGCGGACCCTGCGGATGAGCAGTTCTTC.

The genes are TRBV4-1 and TRBJ2-3; unclear D gene. The CDR3 sequence is 17 residues long. V lost 7 bases, J lost 3 bases, and 23 bases lay in between. Germline V gives CDR1 MGHRA, CDR2 YSYEKL. The CDR3 coding sequence is TGCGCCAGCACCGAACTATTGCCCTCTTTGGAGACAGATACGCAGTATTTT. Amino acids: CASTELLPSLETDTQYF.

The chain employs TRBV27 and TRBJ2-7; TRBD2 agrees at 9 bases. Losses at the gene ends were 2 bases for V and 7 bases for J; bases not matched to a gene: 9. CDR1 MNHEY and CDR2 SMNVEV come from the germline V gene (reference sequence). The CDR3 spans 15 residues. CDR3 sequence (DNA): TGTGCCAGCAGTTTAGATAGCGGGAGTCTAAATGAGCAGTACTTC. It is translated as CASSLDSGSLNEQYF.

The chain uses TRBV28 and TRBJ2-1; 8 bases match TRBD1. V was pared by 2 bases and J by 5 bases, with 8 bases of the junction left unmatched. The CDR3 consists of 16 residues. Germline CDR1 reads MDHEN; CDR2 reads SYDVKM. In nucleotides, the CDR3 is TGTGCCAGCAGTTTACAGGGGGCGCGGCGAGACAATGAGCAGTTCTTC. This codes for CASSLQGARRDNEQFF.

V is TRBV5-5 and J is TRBJ2-5; D is unclear. Germline V gene lookup returns CDR1 SGHKS and CDR2 YYEKEE (reference sequence). The CDR3 length is 12 residues. V was pared by 1 base and J by 11 bases, with 12 bases between. CDR3 amino acids: CASSLHLDAQYF. CDR3 in DNA: TGTGCCAGCAGCTTGCATCTAGACGCGCAGTACTTC.

This clonotype was picked up a small number of times. This sequence joins TRBV10-3 and TRBJ2-5; D is tentatively TRBD1 or TRBD2 (7 bases each). V lost 6 bases and J lost 3, with 11 bases in between. The CDR3 sequence is 13 residues long. The germline gives CDR1 ENHRY, CDR2 SYGVKD. The CDR3 DNA sequence: TGTGCCATCAGACCAGGGGGGGAAGAGACCCAGTACTTC. Its translation: CAIRPGGEETQYF.

This chain links TRBV7-2 with TRBJ2-5; D unclear. Germline CDR1 and CDR2: SGHTA and FQGNSA. The CDR3 sequence is 13 residues long. V lost 5 bases and J lost 5, with 12 bases in between. CDR3: CASSPSQVETQYF. CDR3 in DNA: TGTGCCAGCAGCCCGTCCCAGGTTGAGACCCAGTACTTC. The variable domain in full, completed from reference TRBV7-2 and TRBJ2-5, reads GAGVSQSPSNKVTEKGKDVELRCDPISGHTALYWYRQSLGQGLEFLIYFQGNSAPDKSGLPSDRFSAERTGGSVSTLTIQRTQQEDSAVYLCASSPSQVETQYFGPGTRLLVL.

The rearrangement uses TRBV20-1 and TRBJ2-7, with D perhaps TRBD1 (6 bases). V was clipped by 1 base and J by 1 base, with 11 bases between them. Germline V gene sequence: CDR1 DFQATT, CDR2 SNEGSKA (reference sequence). The CDR3 consists of 14 residues. The CDR3 spells CSARARDISYEQYF. In DNA form, the CDR3 reads TGCAGTGCTAGAGCTCGGGACATATCCTACGAGCAGTACTTC.

The chain links TRBV27 to TRBJ2-7, with D possibly matching TRBD2 (7 bases). From germline, CDR1 is MNHEY and CDR2 SMNVEV (reference sequence). V was shortened by 4 bases and J by 5 bases, with 24 bases between the two germline ends. CDR3 length: 17 amino acids. The CDR3 is CASSSPQGRGPYDEQYF. CDR3 in DNA: TGTGCCAGCAGTTCCCCTCAGGGGAGGGGTCCGTACGACGAGCAGTACTTC.